One and the same sample provided the 31 T cell receptor beta chains below, sequenced in a study of blood T cells in healthy people across ages. Then a second PCR, running roughly 7 to 11 cycles, was carried out with a sample-barcoded 5' primer and a J-beta primer mix. A single record per CDR3 protein comes from TCRdb applying MiXCR to the 5' RACE reads. The sample lists around 1,900,000 distinct CDR3 sequences, 39% seen once, with under 25% in the top ten. Sequences were obtained from blood. The receptors shown here come from a human donor in good health.

This clonotype was detected a few times. The chain combines TRBV29-1 with TRBJ2-3, with 8 positions matching TRBD1. This CDR3 is built from 16 residues. Germline trimming cut 4 bases from V and 1 base from J; bases unmatched to any gene: 10. Germline V gene sequence: CDR1 SQVTM, CDR2 ANQGSEA. The CDR3 sequence is CSVGFRTGQGTDTQYF. The CDR3 region has the DNA TGCAGCGTTGGCTTCAGGACAGGGCAGGGCACAGATACGCAGTATTTT.

J is TRBJ2-5 and V is TRBV27; TRBD2 is a possible D gene (5 bases). V lost 3 bases and J 6 bases, leaving 14 bases between the germline ends. Germline CDR1 is MNHEY and CDR2 is SMNVEV (reference sequence). The CDR3 runs 14 residues. In DNA form, the CDR3 reads TGTGCCAGCAGTTTTAGCGAGGGAATGAAGACCCAGTACTTC. Translating gives CASSFSEGMKTQYF.

This chain joins TRBV6-2 or TRBV6-3 and TRBJ2-1; 9 bases line up with TRBD2. Losses at the gene ends were 4 bases for V and 7 bases for J; bases not matched to a gene: 8. There are 15 residues in the CDR3. CDR1 and CDR2 from the germline V gene are MNHEY and SVGEGT. CDR3 region: CASSSRGGARNEQFF. CDR3 bases: TGTGCCAGCAGTTCTCGCGGGGGGGCGCGGAATGAGCAGTTCTTC.

The chain couples TRBV4-2 to TRBJ2-3; D is possibly TRBD2 (6 bases). Germline loops: CDR1 LGHNA, CDR2 YNFKEQ. The V and J ends lost 0 bases and 4 bases respectively, with 20 bases between them. CDR3 length equals 18 residues. Here the CDR3 reads CASSQEGGGENNPDTQYF. Written as DNA, the CDR3 is TGTGCCAGCAGCCAAGAAGGCGGCGGGGAGAACAACCCAGATACGCAGTATTTT.

V usage is TRBV27 and J usage is TRBJ2-4, with 7 bases fitting TRBD1. The CDR3 sequence is 15 residues long. Germline CDR1 reads MNHEY; CDR2 reads SMNVEV (reference sequence). V lost 3 bases, J lost 2 bases, and 4 bases stayed unmatched. The CDR3 region is CASSFDRASKNIQYF. The CDR3 DNA reads TGTGCCAGCAGTTTTGACAGGGCATCCAAAAACATTCAGTACTTC.

The gene calls are TRBV10-3 and TRBJ2-5; D might be TRBD1 or TRBD2, each matching 5 bases. V lost 5 bases and J 3 bases, leaving 13 bases between the germline ends. Germline V gene sequence: CDR1 ENHRY, CDR2 SYGVKD. The CDR3 is 14 residues long. This CDR3 reads CAISYGTAEETQYF. The CDR3 nucleotides read TGTGCCATCAGTTACGGGACGGCGGAAGAGACCCAGTACTTC.

The chain couples TRBV7-9 to TRBJ1-4; no clear D. CDR1 and CDR2 from the germline V gene are SEHNR and FQNEAQ (reference sequence). Trimming took off 3 bases at V and 3 bases at J, with 5 bases between the two ends. The CDR3 extends over 13 amino acids. The CDR3 reads CASSFVANEKLFF. In DNA form, the CDR3 reads TGTGCCAGCAGCTTTGTGGCTAATGAAAAACTGTTTTTT.

V and J are TRBV6-5 and TRBJ2-7; D gene unclear. This CDR3 is 15 amino acids long. The V end was cut by 0 bases, the J end by 7 bases, with 16 bases between. The V gene's germline CDR1 is MNHEY and CDR2 SVGAGI. The CDR3 spells CASSYSVTLPTEQYF. The CDR3 DNA sequence: TGTGCCAGCAGTTACTCCGTCACCCTCCCAACTGAGCAGTACTTC.

This clonotype was seen only a few times. This chain connects TRBV7-2 to TRBJ2-1, with 7 bases identical to TRBD2. V dropped 0 bases and J dropped 10; count of bases not matched to a gene: 6. The length of the CDR3 is 14 residues. CDR1 SGHTA and CDR2 FQGNSA come from the germline V gene. In DNA, the CDR3 is TGTGCCAGCAGCTTAGCGGGGGGGTTTCGGGAGCAGTTCTTC. Protein product: CASSLAGGFREQFF.

The chain recombines TRBV27 with TRBJ2-5; 9 bases align to TRBD1. The J call may be faulty, since TRBJ2-7 better matches the DNA end. This CDR3 has 14 amino acids. Per germline, CDR1 MNHEY and CDR2 SMNVEV (reference sequence). The CDR3 here is CASRLQGARGEQYF. The CDR3 nucleotides read TGTGCCAGCAGATTACAGGGGGCCCGTGGCGAGCAGTACTTC.

This clonotype was counted only a few times. The chain uses TRBV7-2 and TRBJ1-5, with D tentatively TRBD1 (5 bases). Trimming stripped 1 base from V and 5 bases from J, with 12 bases between. CDR1 and CDR2 from the germline V gene are SGHTA and FQGNSA. The CDR3 is made up of 15 amino acids. CDR3 nucleotide sequence: TGTGCCAGCAGCTTAGGGAGGGGCGCAGATCAGCCCCAGCATTTT. This gives the protein CASSLGRGADQPQHF.

V usage is TRBV7-9 and J usage is TRBJ1-1, with 7 bases aligning to TRBD1. The V gene's germline CDR1 is SEHNR and CDR2 FQNEAQ (reference sequence). The CDR3 has 14 residues. Trimming took 6 bases from V and 2 from J; bases not matched to a gene: 6. CDR3 amino acids: CASRPGQDNTEAFF. CDR3 in DNA: TGTGCCAGCAGACCAGGACAGGACAACACTGAAGCTTTCTTT.

In its sample, this clonotype was seen a few times. The V and J genes are TRBV4-3 and TRBJ1-2; D gene unclear. There are 16 residues in the CDR3. Germline values: CDR1 LGHNA, CDR2 YSLEER. V gave up 1 base and J gave up 0 bases, with 12 bases separating them. The CDR3 region has the DNA TGCGCCAGCAGCCAAGGTCACAGATCCGCTAACTATGGCTACACCTTC. Translated, it gives CASSQGHRSANYGYTF.

This chain joins TRBV7-3 and TRBJ1-2, with a weak D call TRBD1 (5 bases). Germline values: CDR1 SGHTA, CDR2 FQGTGA. V lost 2 bases and J lost 4, with 14 bases in between. The CDR3 runs to 15 residues. The CDR3 DNA sequence: TGTGCCAGCAGCTTATGGCCAGGGAACTTCTATGGCTACACCTTC. Translation gives CASSLWPGNFYGYTF.

In this sample, this clonotype turned up many times. This sequence joins TRBV7-8 and TRBJ1-2; 7 bases match TRBD1. The CDR3 length is 15 residues. V lost 4 bases and J lost 2; bases outside the gene matches: 7. Germline V CDR1 and CDR2: SGHVS, FQNEAQ. CDR3 sequence: CASSSRTGLNYGYTF. In DNA, the CDR3 is TGTGCCAGCAGCTCCAGGACAGGTTTAAACTATGGCTACACCTTC.

DNA for the CDR3: TGCAGTGCTAGAGATCCCAGGGGGCTCTATAATTCACCCCTCCACTTT. This translates into CSARDPRGLYNSPLHF. This chain connects TRBV20-1 to TRBJ1-6; 8 nucleotides match TRBD1. The CDR3 spans 16 residues. Looked up from germline, CDR1 is DFQATT and CDR2 is SNEGSKA (reference sequence). Trimming cost V 0 bases and J 3 bases; bases outside gene matches: 4.

Comments on this clonotype: An end of the junction differs from the germline gene, which may be a read error. The genes are TRBV12-3 or TRBV12-4 and TRBJ2-3; D possibly uses TRBD1 or TRBD2 (5 bases each). The CDR3 loop spans 16 amino acids. The CDR3 DNA follows: TGTGCCAGCAGTTTTAGGGGACCCCGCGGCACAGGTACGCAGTATTTT. This sequence encodes CASSFRGPRGTGTQYF.

Concerning this clonotype: A single base separates this from a much larger clone, so it may be a read error. Written as DNA, the CDR3 is TGCAGCGTTGAAGGGGAGGGCATCACAGATACGCAGTATTTT. Translation gives CSVEGEGITDTQYF. The chain recombines TRBV29-1 with TRBJ2-3; 7 nucleotides agree with TRBD2. V lost 1 base to trimming and J lost 2 bases; unmatched junction nucleotides: 3. Germline V gene sequence: CDR1 SQVTM, CDR2 ANQGSEA. The CDR3 is 14 residues long.

This clonotype was observed a handful of times. This chain joins TRBV15 and TRBJ2-3, with TRBD2 matching 10 bases. V shed 3 bases and J 0 bases; nucleotides not matched to a gene: 18. Germline V gene sequence: CDR1 LNHNV, CDR2 YYDKDF (reference sequence). CDR3 length equals 21 residues. CDR3 nucleotides: TGTGCCACCAGCAGCCCTAGAGGAAGTCTAGCGGGGGTGTTTAGCACAGATACGCAGTATTTT. Its protein product is CATSSPRGSLAGVFSTDTQYF.

The chain combines TRBV5-1 with TRBJ2-1; 8 bases fit TRBD1. V gave up 0 bases and J gave up 9 bases; unmatched junction bases: 5. The CDR3 runs 14 residues. Germline-derived CDR1 and CDR2 are SGHRS and YFSETQ. CDR3 sequence reads: CASSLGQGFSEQFF. The CDR3 DNA follows: TGCGCCAGCAGCTTGGGACAGGGGTTTAGTGAGCAGTTCTTC.

This clonotype has a single count. This sequence joins TRBV20-1 and TRBJ1-5; no reliable D call. The CDR3 is made up of 15 amino acids. Germline V gene sequence: CDR1 DFQATT, CDR2 SNEGSKA (reference sequence). Deletions cut 0 bases from V and 4 bases from J, with 13 bases between. CDR3 in amino acids: CSARDSLGPNQPQHF. CDR3 DNA: TGCAGTGCTAGAGATAGCCTAGGTCCGAATCAGCCCCAGCATTTT.

The gene calls are TRBV7-9 and TRBJ2-3, with D uncertain. The CDR3 length is 16 residues. V shed 5 bases and J shed 0 bases, with 15 bases lying between them. Germline V lookup: CDR1 SEHNR, CDR2 FQNEAQ (reference sequence). The DNA of the CDR3 is TGTGCCAGCAGCCCAGATTCACCGAGGAGCACAGATACGCAGTATTTT. It codes for CASSPDSPRSTDTQYF.

This clonotype was picked up a small number of times. The rearrangement joins TRBV9 to TRBJ1-6; D ambiguous. Germline assignment: CDR1 SGDLS and CDR2 YYNGEE. The CDR3 runs to 13 residues. The germline V and J ends were trimmed by 0 bases and 10 bases, with 8 bases remaining between them. The CDR3 protein is CASSVDSGSPLHF. Written as DNA, the CDR3 is TGTGCCAGCAGCGTAGATTCTGGCTCACCCCTCCACTTT.

This chain connects TRBV5-1 to TRBJ2-7; possibly TRBD2 for D (5 bases). The J call is in doubt because the DNA end fits TRBJ2-5 better. Germline V gene lookup returns CDR1 SGHRS and CDR2 YFSETQ. The CDR3 is 13 residues long. Here the CDR3 reads CASSMGDGETQYF. Here the CDR3 DNA reads TGCGCCAGCAGCATGGGAGACGGTGAGACCCAGTACTTC.

The rearrangement joins TRBV15 to TRBJ1-5; 12 bases line up with TRBD1. Trimming removed 4 bases from V and 2 bases from J; junction bases left unmatched: 12. Germline assignment: CDR1 LNHNV and CDR2 YYDKDF (reference sequence). The CDR3 length is 19 residues. CDR3 sequence reads: CATSTRPGTGGIGNQPQHF. The DNA for the CDR3 is TGTGCCACCAGCACCCGTCCCGGGACAGGGGGCATTGGCAATCAGCCCCAGCATTTT.

The chain joins TRBV6-2 or TRBV6-3 to TRBJ2-7; the D is unclear. The germline V gene has CDR1 MNHEY and CDR2 SVGEGT. V dropped 2 bases and J dropped 1 base, with 9 bases sitting between them. The CDR3 has 14 amino acids. CDR3 loop: CASSYAYGSYEQYF. In nucleotides, the CDR3 is TGTGCCAGCAGTTACGCGTACGGATCCTACGAGCAGTACTTC.

Comment on this clonotype: This is likely a read error, given that the CDR3 carries no conserved phenylalanine or tryptophan at its end. The DNA is left out, because the CDR3 cannot be placed on it with certainty; the CDR3 is given as TCRdb lists it. The rearrangement links TRBV20-1 to TRBJ2-5; TRBD2, as called in the table, went unchecked against the DNA. The CDR3 region is 8 residues in length, termini included. The germline gives CDR1 DFQATT, CDR2 SNEGSKA (reference sequence). The CDR3 spells CSAGRTSG.

This clonotype appeared a few times. The V call is TRBV20-1, the J call TRBJ2-7; tentatively, D is TRBD2 (6 bases). There are 15 residues in the CDR3. Trimming removed 0 bases from V and 4 bases from J, with 16 bases in between. Germline V lookup: CDR1 DFQATT, CDR2 SNEGSKA (reference sequence). The CDR3 region has the DNA TGCAGTGCTAGAGATGGGGGAGGAGACCGTTACGAGCAGTACTTC. Translation: CSARDGGGDRYEQYF.

This clonotype was counted between two and nine times. The rearrangement uses TRBV7-2 and TRBJ2-3, with TRBD1 identical over 7 bases. There are 16 residues in the CDR3. V lost 2 bases and J lost 6; bases outside the gene matches: 11. Germline V CDR1 and CDR2: SGHTA, FQGNSA. Here the CDR3 reads CASSLRVGQISDTQYF. CDR3 bases: TGTGCCAGCAGCTTAAGGGTGGGACAGATCTCCGATACGCAGTATTTT. The entire variable domain, with the rest obtained from reference TRBV7-2 and TRBJ2-3, is as follows: GAGVSQSPSNKVTEKGKDVELRCDPISGHTALYWYRQSLGQGLEFLIYFQGNSAPDKSGLPSDRFSAERTGGSVSTLTIQRTQQEDSAVYLCASSLRVGQISDTQYFGPGTRLTVL.

The J gene is TRBJ2-4, the V gene TRBV10-3; weak D call: TRBD1 (6 bases). The DNA end lines up better with TRBJ2-7; the J call may be wrong. This CDR3 comprises 16 residues. Looked up from germline, CDR1 is ENHRY and CDR2 is SYGVKD. CDR3: CAISEFTGIPSGEQYF. The CDR3 DNA sequence: TGTGCCATCAGTGAGTTTACAGGGATCCCATCCGGCGAGCAGTACTTC.

The CDR3 loop reads CASSSQGAQQETQYF. DNA of the CDR3: TGCGCCAGCAGCTCTCAGGGGGCGCAACAAGAGACCCAGTACTTC. V usage is TRBV5-1 and J usage is TRBJ2-5; 8 nucleotides match TRBD1. The CDR3 contains 15 residues. V lost 3 bases to trimming and J lost 2 bases; unmatched junction nucleotides: 6. Germline loops: CDR1 SGHRS, CDR2 YFSETQ.